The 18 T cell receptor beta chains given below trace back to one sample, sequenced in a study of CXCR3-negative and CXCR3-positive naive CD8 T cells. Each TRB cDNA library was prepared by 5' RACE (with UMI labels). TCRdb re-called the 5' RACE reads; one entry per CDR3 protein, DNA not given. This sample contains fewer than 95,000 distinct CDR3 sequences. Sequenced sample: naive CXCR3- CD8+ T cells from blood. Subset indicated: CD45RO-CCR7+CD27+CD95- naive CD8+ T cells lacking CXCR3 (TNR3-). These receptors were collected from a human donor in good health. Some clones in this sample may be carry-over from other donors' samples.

The CDR3 loop is CSVELAGSFDEQFF. The chain has TRBV29-1 and TRBJ2-1; TCRdb designates TRBD2, a call that cannot be tested without DNA. This CDR3 is built from 14 residues. Germline V gene lookup returns CDR1 SQVTM and CDR2 ANQGSEA.

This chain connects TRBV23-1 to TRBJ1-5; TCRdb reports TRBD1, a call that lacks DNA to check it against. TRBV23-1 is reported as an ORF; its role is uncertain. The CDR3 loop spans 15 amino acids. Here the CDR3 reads CASSQPPRGYQPQHF.

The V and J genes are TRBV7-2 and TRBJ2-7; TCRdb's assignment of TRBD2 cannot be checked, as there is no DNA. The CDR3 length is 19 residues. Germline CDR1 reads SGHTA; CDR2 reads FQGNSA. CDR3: CASSLDPSPGTSGGYEQYF.

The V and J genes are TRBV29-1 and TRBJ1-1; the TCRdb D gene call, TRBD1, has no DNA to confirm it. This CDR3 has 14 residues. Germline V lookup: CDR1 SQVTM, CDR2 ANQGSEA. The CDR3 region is CSAHGGEPNTEAFF.

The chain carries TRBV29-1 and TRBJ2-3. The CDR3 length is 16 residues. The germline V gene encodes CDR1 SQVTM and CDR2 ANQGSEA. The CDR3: CSVSAVKDASTDTQYF.

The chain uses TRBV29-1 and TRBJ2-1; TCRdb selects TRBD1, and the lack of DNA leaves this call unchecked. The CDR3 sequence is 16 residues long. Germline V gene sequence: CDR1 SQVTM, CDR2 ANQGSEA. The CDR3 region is CSVEAPDRSSYNEQFF.

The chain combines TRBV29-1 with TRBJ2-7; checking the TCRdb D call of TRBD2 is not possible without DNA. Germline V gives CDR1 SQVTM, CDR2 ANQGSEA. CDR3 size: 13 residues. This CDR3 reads CSVLAVSSYEQYF.

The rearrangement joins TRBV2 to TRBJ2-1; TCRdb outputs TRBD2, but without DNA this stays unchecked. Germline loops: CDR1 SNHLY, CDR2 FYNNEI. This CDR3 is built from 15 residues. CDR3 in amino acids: CASSTGTRSYNEQFF.

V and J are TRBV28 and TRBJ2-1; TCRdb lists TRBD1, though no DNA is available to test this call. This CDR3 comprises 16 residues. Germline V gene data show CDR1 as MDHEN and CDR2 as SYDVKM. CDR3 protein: CASSLWRDRGVNEQFF.

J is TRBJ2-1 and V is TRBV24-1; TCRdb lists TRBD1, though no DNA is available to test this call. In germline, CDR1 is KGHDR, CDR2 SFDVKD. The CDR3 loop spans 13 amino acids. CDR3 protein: CATSRPRDNEQFF.

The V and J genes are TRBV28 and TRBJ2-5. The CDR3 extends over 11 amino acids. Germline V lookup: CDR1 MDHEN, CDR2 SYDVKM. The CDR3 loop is CASSFAETQYF. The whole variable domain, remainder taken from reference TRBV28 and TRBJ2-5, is DVKVTQSSRYLVKRTGEKVFLECVQDMDHENMFWYRQDPGLGLRLIYFSYDVKMKEKGDIPEGYSVSREKKERFSLILESASTNQTSMYLCASSFAETQYFGPGTRLLVL.

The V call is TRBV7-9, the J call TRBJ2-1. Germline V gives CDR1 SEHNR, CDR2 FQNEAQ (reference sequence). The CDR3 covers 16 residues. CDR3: CASSPHGGSSYNEQFF.

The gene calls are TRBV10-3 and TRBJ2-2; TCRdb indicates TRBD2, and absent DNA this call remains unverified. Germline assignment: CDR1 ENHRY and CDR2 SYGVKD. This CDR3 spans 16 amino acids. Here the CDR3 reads CAISGVTSENTGELFF.

This CDR3 is CASSVGAYNEQFF. The V call is TRBV2, the J call TRBJ2-1. The CDR3 spans 13 residues. Germline V lookup: CDR1 SNHLY, CDR2 FYNNEI.

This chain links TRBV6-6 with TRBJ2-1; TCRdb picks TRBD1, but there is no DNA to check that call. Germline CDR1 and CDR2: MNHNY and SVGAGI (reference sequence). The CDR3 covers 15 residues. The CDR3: CASSSWDSSYNEQFF.

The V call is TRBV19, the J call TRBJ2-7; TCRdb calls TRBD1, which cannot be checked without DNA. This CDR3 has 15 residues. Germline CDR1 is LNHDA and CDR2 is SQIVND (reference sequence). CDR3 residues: CASSIGQGARNEQYF.

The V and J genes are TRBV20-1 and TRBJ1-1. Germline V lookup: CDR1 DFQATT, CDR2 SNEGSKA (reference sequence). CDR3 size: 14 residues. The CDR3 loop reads CSARDGRDSAEAFF.

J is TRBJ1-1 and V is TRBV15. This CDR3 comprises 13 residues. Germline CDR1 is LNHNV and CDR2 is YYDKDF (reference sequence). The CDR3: CATSIGVYTEAFF.